This T cell receptor beta chain emerged from a study of cytomegalovirus exposure and HLA in healthy donors. PCR employed 60 Vbeta and 13 Jbeta primers. Original processing methods: An analysis that came later counted 80 million or so unique TCR beta chains, about 10 million shared. Measured with immunoSEQ multiplex PCR; TCRdb has only the in-frame clones, and not every one. The V and J calls and clone size come from that table; D and trimming were worked out from the DNA. The top ten hold roughly a tenth of the sample, which has 150,000 to 200,000 clones, approximately 71% seen once. As concerns this clone: What it recognizes is unknown.

Study-level points and caveats: Upon later analysis, HLA-associated TCR beta chains proved more clonally expanded than other, equally common chains.

The receptor's source is a young man in good health and CMV-seropositive. Sample: PBMCs.

This chain's CDR3 is CASSEARGFRGQYF. CDR3 coding DNA: TGTGCCAGCAGTGAAGCGCGGGGGTTTCGGGGGCAGTACTTC. This chain joins TRBV6-1 and TRBJ2-7, with 7 bases lining up with TRBD2. Losses at the gene ends were 0 bases for V and 9 bases for J; bases not matched to a gene: 8. There are 14 residues in the CDR3. Germline V gives CDR1 MNHNS, CDR2 SASEGT.